This entry features one T cell receptor (beta chain) sequence. The antigen is unknown. These data are taken from a study of persistence of HIV-infected CD4 T cells. Points from the study as a whole: Antigen-responding cells were enriched for degenerate expanded CDR3beta sequences.

V trimming: 4 bases; J trimming: 9 bases; junction bases outside the gene matches: 11. This CDR3 spans 16 amino acids. Germline CDR1 WNHNN, CDR2 SYGVQD (reference sequence). Cells were stimulated with overlapping HIV-1 Gag 15-mer peptides. CD40L-negative CD69-negative CD45RO-high memory CD4+ T cells were sorted as populations depleted of antigen-responding cells. Donors had undetectable plasma HIV-1 RNA, under 50 copies/mL, for 4+ years. This was the immunoSEQ version 4 assay in survey mode. Profiling relied on immunoSEQ multiplex PCR, and the TCRdb table lists in-frame clones only, not all of them. The sample holds approximately 40,000 clones, around 78% seen once.

The sequence was obtained from an adult man with HIV who was CMV-seropositive. The sequences come from CD4+ T cells sorted from PBMCs after approximately 20-hour stimulation, collected from a patient who received antiretroviral therapy. The chain joins TRBV10-1 to TRBJ2-1, with TRBD2 matching 11 bases. The CDR3 bases are TGCGCCAGCAGTGGACTGACTAGCGGGGCTGGGCGTGAGCAGTTCTTC. This translates into CASSGLTSGAGREQFF.